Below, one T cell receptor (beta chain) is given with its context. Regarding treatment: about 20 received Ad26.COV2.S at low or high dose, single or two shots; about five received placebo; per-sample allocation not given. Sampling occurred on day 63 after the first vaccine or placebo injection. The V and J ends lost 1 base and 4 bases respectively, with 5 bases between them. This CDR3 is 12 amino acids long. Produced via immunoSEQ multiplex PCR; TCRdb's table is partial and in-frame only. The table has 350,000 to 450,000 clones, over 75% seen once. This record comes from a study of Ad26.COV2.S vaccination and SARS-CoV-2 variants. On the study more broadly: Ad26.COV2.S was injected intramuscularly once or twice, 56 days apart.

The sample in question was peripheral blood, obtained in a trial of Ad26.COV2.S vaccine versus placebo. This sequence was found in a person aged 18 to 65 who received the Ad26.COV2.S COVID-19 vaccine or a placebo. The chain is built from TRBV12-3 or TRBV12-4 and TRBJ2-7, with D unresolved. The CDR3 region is CASSLGAYEQYF. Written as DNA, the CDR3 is TGTGCCAGCAGTTTAGGAGCTTACGAGCAGTACTTC.